One T cell receptor beta chain is described in this entry. Its antigen is not yet known. No much larger clone exists at a distance of one base, and base qualities are not known. The source of the sample is a study of cytomegalovirus exposure and HLA in healthy donors (dated by TCRdb to the late 2010s). Concerning the study at large: In an earlier analysis of 587 of the donors, 250 to 350 Gb of sequence data and just under 120 million unique TCR beta sequences from about 179 million T cells were reported. An early release that covered fewer than 750 HLA-typed donors contained approximately 300 gigabases of sequencing data and 85 million to 100 million unique TCR sequences. Of the roughly 430 genotyped donors, around 81% fell in the genetic ancestry cluster associated with self-reported Caucasian donors. The study aimed to test whether signatures of past pathogen exposure could be identified by cataloging public T cell receptors. The study profiled the T cell repertoires of around 700 subjects by immunosequencing and related them to cytomegalovirus serostatus. A separate validation cohort of roughly 130 different subjects was used in addition to the roughly 700-subject first cohort. To predict cytomegalovirus infection status, the study brought together high-throughput TCR immunosequencing, statistical association of individual TCRs with disease status, and machine learning. In a later analysis, previously published TCR beta repertoires from 550 to 700 donors were re-analyzed and high-resolution HLA genotyping was added so that TCR occurrence patterns could be studied. Rather than using new phenotypic data, the later analysis identified candidate immune exposures from TCR beta sequences and from how often those sequences occurred across donors. An earlier analysis of approximately 500 of the donors applied high-throughput TCR beta sequencing to assess whether each TCR beta V gene segment acted as functional or pseudogenic. Donor age, sex, ethnicity and CMV serostatus were compiled alongside the repertoire data. Genome-wide SNP genotypes for about 65% of the 666 donors were used in a later genetic analysis, which treated that subset as a discovery cohort. All discovery cohort repertoires had been generated on a single sequencing platform. Both class I and class II loci were covered by HLA typing, at four-digit resolution. Typing coverage differed by locus: A, B, C, DRB1 and DQB1 were typed in about 620-640 donors, DQA1 in about 500, DPA1 in 606, and DPB1 in 400 to 480. Five DR-DQ haplotypes were handled as single units for association and clustering because linkage in the cohort was strong. On average, roughly 240,000 unique TCR beta nucleotide sequences were sequenced per donor among 398 genotyped donors of the cohort, with roughly 20% of those sequences being non-productive. Results and caveats for the whole study, not just this receptor: Only TCR beta chains were sequenced in this cohort, and the absence of alpha or paired-chain data limited detectable features. Linkage disequilibrium might explain the correlated functional status among segregating V segments, but an unknown experimental factor could not be excluded. A few of the identified cytomegalovirus-associated TCR beta chains were confirmed in vitro to be specific for cytomegalovirus antigens. Strong co-occurrence of HLA alleles, especially DR and DQ, made assigning TCR associations to individual alleles difficult. A later analysis reported that several top co-occurrence clusters appeared linked to parvovirus B19, influenza, CMV and Epstein-Barr virus. In both the original and validation cohorts, the classifier was reported to diagnose cytomegalovirus status with high specificity and sensitivity. An earlier analysis of some 590 of the donors showed that most TCR beta V segments appeared in productive rearrangements either about 87% or about 30% of the time, which broadly matched IMGT annotations. Because counts were too low, 15 or so rarely observed V segments, including chromosome 9 orphons, were excluded from the earlier analysis of a few hundred of the donors. A later analysis found that TCR association rates varied across HLA loci, with DRB1 alleles showing the most associated TCRs and HLA-C alleles the fewest. Some IMGT-functional V segments, including TRBV6-2 and TRBV6-3, could not be distinguished by the 87-base-pair reads and were therefore excluded. In a later genetic analysis, a missense DCLRE1C variant was associated with V-gene and J-gene trimming of TCR beta chains, and the association was replicated in an independent cohort. Because some donors lacked HLA typing at each locus, the association tests relied only on the typed subset. Across donors, most TCR sequences were observed very rarely, whereas some public TCRs were present in many individuals. Specific HLA alleles were associated with 15,000 to 20,000 TCR beta sequences at a false discovery rate of 0.05 in a later analysis. A further reported finding was that TCR beta sequences accurately predicted the HLA-A and HLA-B alleles for most subjects in the first cohort. The only immune exposure information available for the cohort was CMV serostatus. According to a later genetic analysis, donors in an Asian-associated ancestry cluster had fewer N-insertions in productive TCRs than the approximately 630-donor mean. A later analysis found that HLA-associated TCR beta chains were more clonally expanded and had lower generation probabilities than equally common non-associated chains. A cluster of highly shared sequence variants was judged likely to be a technical artifact of the sequencing pipeline. The authors suggested that the approach could potentially be extended to other disease states and immunological phenotypes. A later analysis found that most CMV-associated TCR beta chains appeared HLA-restricted, with HLA associations seemingly driven largely by CMV exposure. A total of 150 or so TCR beta chains were listed by the study as associated with cytomegalovirus. Roughly uniform sequencing depth across donors was assumed in presence/absence analyses, although this assumption may not hold.

Library generation was performed with the immunoSEQ multiplex PCR assay. The multiplex PCR relied on a mix of 60 forward primers for TCR Vbeta segments and 13 reverse primers for TCR Jbeta segments. Amplification of the CDR3 region of rearranged TCR beta genes was performed with a multiplex PCR assay on genomic DNA. The Illumina HiSeq System was used to sequence the amplified TCR beta libraries as 87-base-pair reads. Concerning the study's data processing: A later analysis tallied 75 million to 85 million unique TCR beta chains across the 666 repertoires, and 10 million to 11 million of those chains were shared by two or more donors. To remove PCR and sequencing errors, raw reads were error-corrected and collapsed into unique sequences using a nearest-neighbor algorithm that merged closely related sequences. CDR3 sequences were aligned to IMGT reference sequences to assign V, D and J gene segments. For a sequence to be retained, a match of at least six nucleotides was required to both a V gene segment and a J gene segment. A rearrangement was called productive if the CDR3 had no stop codons and remained in frame with V and J, and every other rearrangement was called non-productive. CDR3 was defined by IMGT convention, running from the second conserved V-encoded cysteine to the conserved J-encoded phenylalanine. The earlier analysis of 587 of the donors excluded sequences that lacked an unambiguous match to a single V gene segment. In an earlier analysis of a few hundred of the donors, a V segment was called functional when productive rearrangements were above 56.7%, and segregating when the standard deviation between donors exceeded 5%. A statistical classification framework was developed to diagnose cytomegalovirus status using the catalog of TCR beta chain sequences. In a later analysis, V and J genes were assigned by comparing TCR nucleotide sequences against IMGT/GENE-DB human TR gene sequences. The TCRdist pipeline was used in a later analysis to assign CDR3 sequences and most-parsimonious VDJ recombination scenarios. In a later analysis, each TCR beta chain was defined by its CDR3 amino acid sequence together with its V-gene family, and reads without a unique V-gene family were excluded. As a way to deal with suspected cross-contamination and a sequencing artifact, a later analysis dropped 640 or so nucleotide sequences that were highly shared and had low generation probability. For each public chain, a later analysis derived a clonal expansion index from normalized ranks of inferred template counts within each repertoire. In a later analysis, generation probabilities were computed using a VDJ recombination model fitted to out-of-frame rearrangements, and the results were checked against IGoR. Hypergeometric tests were used in a later analysis to score TCR-TCR, TCR-HLA and TCR-CMV co-occurrence, with a repertoire-size bias correction applied to the TCR pairs. In a later analysis, false discovery rates were estimated by permuting HLA or CMV assignments 20 times. A later analysis grouped co-occurring TCRs with DBSCAN, adding TCRdist sequence similarity when clustering within HLA-allele-positive subsets. Repertoires with fewer than 30,000 or more than 120,000 public chains, plus five repertoires with anomalous nucleotide sharing, were excluded from co-occurrence clustering. The table was pulled from immuneACCESS by TCRdb, which kept in-frame rearrangements only. Such tables lose some clones; where checked, under half of the loss comes from unresolved V genes, and the rest has no known cause. V and J calls plus clone size are reproduced from that table; the DNA served to infer D and trimming. The sample profile shows 150,000 or so clones; about 80% of them were found once. Roughly 0.7% of the sample goes to the ten largest clones.

The germline V gene (reference sequence) gives CDR1 as SSHAT and CDR2 as FNYEAQ. V ends up 4 bases short and J 5 bases short, with an unmatched junction base count of 4. Taken from cysteine to phenylalanine, the CDR3 has 14 residues. The only DNA kept is the CDR3, 42 bases in frame from the first base. The cohort was made up of about 610 healthy bone marrow donors. All cohort members were sampled while nominally healthy, although unrecorded immune exposures were likely present. The donor was CMV seronegative and belonged to the group of 352 seronegative cohort members. A peripheral blood sample was collected from each donor, and TCR beta sequencing was performed on peripheral blood mononuclear cells. The Qiagen DNeasy Blood Extraction Kit was used to extract genomic DNA from the blood cell samples.

The sequence links TRBV7-7 to TRBJ2-2; 7 of the junction bases match TRBD2. The sample comprised PBMCs. The clonotype comes from a male donor in good health and CMV-seronegative. The nucleotide sequence is TGTGCCAGCAGCTCTAGGACTAGTACCGGGGAGCTGTTTTTT. Translated, this gives CASSSRTSTGELFF.